The source of this T cell receptor (beta chain) is a study of metastatic and nonmetastatic thyroid tumors. Across the whole study: Malignant thyroid and benign thyroid patients provided blood and tumor or nodule tissue whose repertoires were compared.

This clone was seen at least ten times. The CDR3 loop spans 14 amino acids. Trimming took 6 bases from V and 7 from J, leaving 13 bases between them. Germline CDR1 and CDR2: SNHLY and FYNNEI. The entire patient cohort was treatment-naive prior to thyroid surgery. TCRdb used MiXCR to call clones anew from the PCR reads. The sample lists around 35,000 clones, roughly 15% seen once, with around 3% in the top ten. The sample was blood. This sequence was found in a female donor with papillary thyroid cancer or a benign thyroid nodule (not recorded which). Some clones in this sample may be carry-over from other donors' samples. This chain uses TRBV2 with TRBJ1-6; no clear D. DNA for the CDR3: TGTGCCAGCAGCCCTGCCATTGGCAATTCACCCCTCCACTTT. Translation gives CASSPAIGNSPLHF.